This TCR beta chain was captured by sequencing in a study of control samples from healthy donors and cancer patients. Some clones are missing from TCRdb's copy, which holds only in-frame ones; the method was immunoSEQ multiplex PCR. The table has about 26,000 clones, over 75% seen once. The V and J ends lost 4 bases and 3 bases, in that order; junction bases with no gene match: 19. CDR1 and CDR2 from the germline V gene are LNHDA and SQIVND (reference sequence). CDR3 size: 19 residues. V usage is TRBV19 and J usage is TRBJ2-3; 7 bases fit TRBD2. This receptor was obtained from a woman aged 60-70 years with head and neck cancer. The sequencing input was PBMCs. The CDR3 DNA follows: TGTGCCAGTAGTACCCGGACTAGAACGGGTACCCTCTCAACAGATACGCAGTATTTT. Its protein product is CASSTRTRTGTLSTDTQYF.